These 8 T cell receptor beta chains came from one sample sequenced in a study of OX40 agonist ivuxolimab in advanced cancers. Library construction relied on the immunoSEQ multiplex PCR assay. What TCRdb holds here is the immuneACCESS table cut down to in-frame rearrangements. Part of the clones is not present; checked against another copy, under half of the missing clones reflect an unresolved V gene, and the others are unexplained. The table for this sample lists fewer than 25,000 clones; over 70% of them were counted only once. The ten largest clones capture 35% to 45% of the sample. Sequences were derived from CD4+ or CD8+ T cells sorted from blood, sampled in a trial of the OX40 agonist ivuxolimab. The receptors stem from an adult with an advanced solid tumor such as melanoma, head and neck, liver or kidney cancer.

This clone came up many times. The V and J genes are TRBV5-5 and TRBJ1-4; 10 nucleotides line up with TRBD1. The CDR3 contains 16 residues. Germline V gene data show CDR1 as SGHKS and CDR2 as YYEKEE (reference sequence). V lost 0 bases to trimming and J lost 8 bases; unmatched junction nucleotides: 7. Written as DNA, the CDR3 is TGTGCCAGCAGCTTGGGCGCGACAGGGGGCGACGAAAAACTGTTTTTT. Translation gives CASSLGATGGDEKLFF.

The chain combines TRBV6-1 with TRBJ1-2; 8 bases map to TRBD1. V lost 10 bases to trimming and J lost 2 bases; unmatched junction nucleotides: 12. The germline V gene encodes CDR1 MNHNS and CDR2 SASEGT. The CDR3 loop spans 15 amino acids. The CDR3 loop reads CAIGQWTGRNYGYTF. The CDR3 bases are TGTGCCATAGGGCAATGGACAGGGCGAAACTATGGCTACACCTTC.

The CDR3 region has the DNA TGCAGCGTTGGCCCTTCTCGACAGGGGACTAACTATGGCTACACCTTC. Translated, it gives CSVGPSRQGTNYGYTF. This chain links TRBV29-1 with TRBJ1-2; TRBD1 matches at 8 bases. CDR3 length equals 16 residues. Trimming cost V 4 bases and J 0 bases; bases outside gene matches: 10. CDR1 is SQVTM and CDR2 is ANQGSEA in the germline V gene.

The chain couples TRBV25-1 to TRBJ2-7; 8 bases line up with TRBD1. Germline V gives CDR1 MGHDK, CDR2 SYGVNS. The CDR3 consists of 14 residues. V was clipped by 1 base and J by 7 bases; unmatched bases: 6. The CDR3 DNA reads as TGTGCCAGCAGTGAATCGTCCAGGGGGCTGGAGCAGTACTTC. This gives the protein CASSESSRGLEQYF.

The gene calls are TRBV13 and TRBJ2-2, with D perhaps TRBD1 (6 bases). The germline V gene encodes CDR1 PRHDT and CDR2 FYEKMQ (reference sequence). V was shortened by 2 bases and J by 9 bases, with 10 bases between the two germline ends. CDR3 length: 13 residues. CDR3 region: CASSLWGLRELFF. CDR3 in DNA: TGTGCCAGCAGCTTATGGGGGCTGAGGGAGCTGTTTTTT.

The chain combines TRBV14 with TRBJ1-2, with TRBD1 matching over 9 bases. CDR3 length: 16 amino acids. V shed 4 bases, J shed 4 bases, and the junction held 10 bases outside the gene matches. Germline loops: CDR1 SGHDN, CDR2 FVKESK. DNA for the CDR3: TGTGCCAGCAGCCCGGGGACAGGGCATCCTCTCTATGGCTACACCTTC. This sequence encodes CASSPGTGHPLYGYTF.

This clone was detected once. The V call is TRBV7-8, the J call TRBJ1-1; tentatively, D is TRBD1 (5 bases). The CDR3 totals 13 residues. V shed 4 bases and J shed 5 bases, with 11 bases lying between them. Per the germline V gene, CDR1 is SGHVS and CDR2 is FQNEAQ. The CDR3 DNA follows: TGTGCCAGCAGCTCAAGAGGGGTTACTGAAGCTTTCTTT. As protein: CASSSRGVTEAFF.

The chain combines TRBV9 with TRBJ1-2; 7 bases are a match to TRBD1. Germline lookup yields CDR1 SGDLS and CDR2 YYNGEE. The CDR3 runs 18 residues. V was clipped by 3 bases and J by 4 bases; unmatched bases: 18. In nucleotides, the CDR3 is TGTGCCAGCAGCGGGGGGCGTGGACAGGAGGGGTCGGGCTATGGCTACACCTTC. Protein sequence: CASSGGRGQEGSGYGYTF.